A selection of T cell receptor beta chains follows, all from one sample in a study of shared clonotypes between healthy human individuals. The assay was immunoSEQ multiplex PCR, and TCRdb's table has in-frame clones only and misses some. The table shows a few million clones, with approximately 90% occurring only once. Material: naive CD4+ T cells sorted from blood. The receptors stem from a man aged 18-30 years in good health. The CDR3 runs from the conserved cysteine through the conserved F or W. The D gene is left open where the match is weak. Some rows mark clone size as missing; the rest say once, few, many or name a class of expanded clone.

D	J	size	V	length	CDR3	DNA
NA	TRBJ2-2	once	TRBV10-1	13	CASSAANTGELFF	TGCGCCAGCAGTGCAGCGAACACCGGGGAGCTGTTTTTT
NA	TRBJ2-2	NA	TRBV7-2	13	CASRPVNTGELFF	TGTGCCAGCAGACCTGTCAACACCGGGGAGCTGTTTTTT
TRBD1	TRBJ2-7	NA	TRBV18	16	CASSPRQGTSSYEQYF	TGTGCCAGCTCACCCCGACAGGGTACGTCTAGCTACGAGCAGTACTTC
TRBD2	TRBJ2-2	once	TRBV2	16	CASSEGGLAGLGELFF	TGTGCCAGCAGCGAAGGGGGGCTAGCGGGCCTCGGGGAGCTGTTTTTT
NA	TRBJ2-1	NA	TRBV5-1	14	CASSPVGGYNEQFF	TGCGCCAGCAGCCCCGTAGGGGGCTACAATGAGCAGTTCTTC
NA	TRBJ2-1	NA	TRBV11-3	12	CASSSPAYEQFF	TGTGCCAGCAGCTCCCCCGCATATGAGCAGTTCTTC
NA	TRBJ1-2	NA	TRBV7-2	14	CASSLSDTGFGYTF	TGTGCCAGCAGCTTAAGCGATACAGGGTTCGGCTACACCTTC
NA	TRBJ2-4	once	TRBV7-9	15	CASSATGSAKNIQYF	TGTGCCAGCAGCGCCACAGGGTCTGCCAAAAACATTCAGTACTTC
NA	TRBJ2-6	NA	TRBV4-1	20	CASSQERGRLGDSGANVLTF	TGCGCCAGCAGCCAAGAACGCGGGCGGCTAGGGGACTCTGGGGCCAACGTCCTGACTTTC
TRBD2	TRBJ2-5	NA	TRBV5-1	16	CASSPARGRERETQYF	TGCGCCAGCAGCCCAGCACGCGGGAGGGAGAGAGAGACCCAGTACTTC
NA	TRBJ1-6	NA	TRBV7-2	13	CASSAVPEAALHF	TGTGCCAGCAGCGCCGTTCCAGAGGCAGCCCTCCACTTT
NA	TRBJ2-3	NA	TRBV5-1	15	CASSLGRTSTDTQYF	TGCGCCAGCAGCTTGGGGAGAACAAGCACAGATACGCAGTATTTT
NA	TRBJ1-1	NA	TRBV5-4	16	CASSLGQVGLNTEAFF	TGTGCCAGCAGCTTGGGGCAGGTGGGGCTGAACACTGAAGCTTTCTTT
NA	TRBJ2-2	NA	TRBV6-6	13	CASSYLKTGELFF	TGTGCCAGCAGTTACTTGAAGACCGGGGAGCTGTTTTTT
TRBD1	TRBJ1-2	NA	TRBV2	13	CASNGQGLGGYTF	TGTGCCAGCAACGGACAGGGTTTAGGTGGCTACACCTTC
TRBD1	TRBJ1-4	NA	TRBV27	16	CASSSFQPGQSPKLFF	TGTGCCAGCAGTTCATTCCAACCGGGACAGAGCCCTAAACTGTTTTTT
TRBD1	TRBJ2-5	NA	TRBV19	14	CASSINRGQETQYF	TGTGCCAGTAGTATCAACAGGGGACAAGAGACCCAGTACTTC
TRBD2	TRBJ2-3	NA	TRBV5-4	16	CASSLVSGSSTDTQYF	TGTGCCAGCAGCTTGGTTAGCGGGAGTAGTACAGATACGCAGTATTTT
NA	TRBJ1-3	once	TRBV6-6	15	CASSPPINSGNTIYF	TGTGCCAGCAGTCCGCCTATCAACTCTGGAAACACCATATATTTT
NA	TRBJ2-7	NA	TRBV2	14	CASSANRAGNEQYF	TGTGCCAGCAGTGCGAACAGGGCCGGTAACGAGCAGTACTTC
NA	TRBJ2-2	once	TRBV6-6	11	CATLNTGELFF	TGTGCCACCCTAAACACCGGGGAGCTGTTTTTT
NA	TRBJ2-7	NA	TRBV7-2	12	CASSSYNGEQYF	TGTGCCAGCAGCTCCTATAACGGCGAGCAGTACTTC
NA	TRBJ2-5	NA	TRBV7-9	13	CASSPSTRETQYF	TGTGCCAGCAGCCCAAGTACCCGGGAGACCCAGTACTTC
TRBD1	TRBJ1-2	NA	TRBV19	15	CASSKHRGDGYGYTF	TGTGCCAGTTCCAAACACAGGGGAGACGGCTATGGCTACACCTTC
NA	TRBJ1-2	NA	TRBV28	14	CASSLYVGNYGYTF	TGTGCCAGCAGTTTGTACGTCGGTAACTATGGCTACACCTTC
NA	TRBJ2-7	NA	TRBV5-1	16	CASSLAGGIAGYEQYF	TGCGCCAGCAGCTTGGCCGGAGGGATTGCCGGGTACGAGCAGTACTTC
TRBD2	TRBJ2-3	NA	TRBV7-2	15	CASSQVRGSTDTQYF	TGTGCCAGCAGCCAGGTGCGGGGGAGCACAGATACGCAGTATTTT
TRBD2	TRBJ2-1	NA	TRBV7-3	18	CASSPTSRLAGAPGRQFF	TGTGCCAGCAGCCCAACCTCAAGACTAGCGGGGGCGCCGGGTAGGCAGTTCTTC
TRBD1	TRBJ1-2	NA	TRBV28	13	CASSRQGTYGYTF	TGTGCCAGCAGCCGACAGGGGACGTATGGCTACACCTTC
NA	TRBJ1-3	NA	TRBV10-3	15	CAISDGAGPGNTIYF	TGTGCCATCAGTGATGGCGCAGGGCCTGGAAACACCATATATTTT
NA	TRBJ2-7	NA	TRBV19	13	CASSRGYNHEQYF	TGTGCCAGTAGTAGGGGGTATAACCACGAGCAGTACTTC
NA	TRBJ2-5	NA	TRBV5-1	14	CASGAGKYQETQYF	TGCGCCAGCGGGGCGGGGAAGTACCAAGAGACCCAGTACTTC
NA	TRBJ2-7	NA	TRBV5-1	15	CASSGIGFGSYEQYF	TGCGCCAGCAGCGGGATAGGGTTCGGCTCCTACGAGCAGTACTTC
NA	TRBJ1-5	NA	TRBV28	15	CASSFEGDGNQPQHF	TGTGCCAGCAGTTTTGAGGGGGACGGCAATCAGCCCCAGCATTTT
TRBD1	TRBJ2-3	NA	TRBV6-1	13	CASRGQSTDTQYF	TGTGCCAGCAGGGGACAGTCCACAGATACGCAGTATTTT
NA	TRBJ2-2	NA	TRBV19	16	CASRAPRGGNTGELFF	TGTGCCAGTAGAGCCCCAAGGGGAGGGAACACCGGGGAGCTGTTTTTT
NA	TRBJ2-1	NA	TRBV7-9	13	CASSLRNGNEQFF	TGTGCCAGCAGCTTACGAAACGGGAATGAGCAGTTCTTC
NA	TRBJ2-7	NA	TRBV11-2	14	CASSFSGGPYEQYF	TGTGCCAGCAGCTTTTCGGGGGGCCCCTACGAGCAGTACTTC
TRBD2	TRBJ2-1	NA	TRBV6-5	15	CASRPLADHYNEQFF	TGTGCCAGCAGACCCCTAGCGGACCACTACAATGAGCAGTTCTTC
NA	TRBJ1-4	NA	TRBV7-9	15	CASSLWVDRGEKLFF	TGTGCCAGCAGCTTGTGGGTGGATAGGGGTGAAAAACTGTTTTTT
TRBD2	TRBJ2-1	NA	TRBV30	15	CAWSAGGGVYNEQFF	TGTGCCTGGAGCGCGGGGGGTGGAGTCTACAATGAGCAGTTCTTC
TRBD1	TRBJ1-5	NA	TRBV10-2	14	CASNSGQVNQPQHF	TGCGCCAGCAACTCGGGACAGGTCAATCAGCCCCAGCATTTT
NA	TRBJ2-5	NA	TRBV7-3	14	CASSPGHNTETQYF	TGTGCCAGCAGCCCGGGTCACAATACGGAGACCCAGTACTTC
TRBD2	TRBJ2-7	NA	TRBV19	14	CASRGLAGADEQYF	TGTGCCAGTAGAGGGCTAGCGGGAGCGGACGAGCAGTACTTC
NA	TRBJ2-3	NA	TRBV5-1	14	CASSIGQSPDTQYF	TGCGCCAGCAGCATAGGACAGTCCCCAGATACGCAGTATTTT
TRBD1	TRBJ2-7	NA	TRBV30	14	CAWSVRNRGYEQYF	TGTGCCTGGAGTGTACGAAACAGGGGGTACGAGCAGTACTTC
NA	TRBJ1-1	NA	TRBV5-1	15	CASSPEGSRNTEAFF	TGCGCCAGCAGCCCGGAAGGCAGTAGGAACACTGAAGCTTTCTTT
TRBD2	TRBJ2-1	NA	TRBV7-9	15	CASCLAGVQYNEQFF	TGTGCCAGCTGTCTAGCGGGAGTACAGTACAATGAGCAGTTCTTC
NA	TRBJ1-6	NA	TRBV19	14	CASSGDYYNSPLHF	TGTGCCAGCTCAGGGGATTATTATAATTCACCCCTCCACTTT
NA	TRBJ1-4	NA	TRBV28	14	CASGGREGNEKLFF	TGTGCCAGCGGGGGCCGGGAGGGTAATGAAAAACTGTTTTTT
TRBD2	TRBJ2-7	NA	TRBV25-1	14	CASSFGGAPYEQYF	TGTGCCAGCAGTTTCGGGGGGGCCCCCTACGAGCAGTACTTC
NA	TRBJ2-1	NA	TRBV7-6	12	CASSLVLGEQFF	TGTGCCAGCAGCTTAGTCTTAGGAGAGCAGTTCTTC
TRBD1	TRBJ2-2	once	TRBV7-8	15	CASSPRDSDTGELFF	TGTGCCAGCAGCCCTCGGGACAGTGACACCGGGGAGCTGTTTTTT
TRBD2	TRBJ2-7	NA	TRBV5-6	14	CASSFGTSVYEQYF	TGTGCCAGCAGCTTCGGGACTAGCGTCTACGAGCAGTACTTC